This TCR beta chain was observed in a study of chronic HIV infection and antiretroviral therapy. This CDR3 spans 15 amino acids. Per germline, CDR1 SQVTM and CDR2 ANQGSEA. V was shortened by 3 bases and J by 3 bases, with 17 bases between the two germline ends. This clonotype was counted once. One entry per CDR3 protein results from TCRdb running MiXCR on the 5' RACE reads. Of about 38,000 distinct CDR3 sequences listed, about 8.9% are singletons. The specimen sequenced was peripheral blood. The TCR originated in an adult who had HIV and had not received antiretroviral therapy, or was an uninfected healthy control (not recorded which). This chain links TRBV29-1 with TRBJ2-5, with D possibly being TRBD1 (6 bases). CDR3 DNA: TGCAGCGTTGAGAGGGACACCGCGGTAAAAGAGACCCAGTACTTC. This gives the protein CSVERDTAVKETQYF.